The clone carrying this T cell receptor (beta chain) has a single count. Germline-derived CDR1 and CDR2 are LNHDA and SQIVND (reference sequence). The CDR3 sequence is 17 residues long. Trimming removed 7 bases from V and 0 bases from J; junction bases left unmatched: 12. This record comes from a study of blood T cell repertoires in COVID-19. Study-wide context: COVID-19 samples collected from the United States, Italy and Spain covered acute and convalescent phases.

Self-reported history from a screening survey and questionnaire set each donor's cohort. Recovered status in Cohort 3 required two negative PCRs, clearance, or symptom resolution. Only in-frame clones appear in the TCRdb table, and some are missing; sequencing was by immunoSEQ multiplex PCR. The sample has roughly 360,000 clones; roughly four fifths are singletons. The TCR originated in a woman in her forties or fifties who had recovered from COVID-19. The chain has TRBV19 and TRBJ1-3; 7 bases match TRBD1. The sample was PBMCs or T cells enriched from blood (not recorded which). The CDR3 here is CASTSYGTAHSGNTIYF. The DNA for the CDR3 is TGTGCCAGTACTAGCTACGGGACAGCGCACTCTGGAAACACCATATATTTT.